This T cell receptor (beta chain) was sequenced during a study of T cell responses to AZD1222 COVID-19 vaccine. General study findings and limits: White British donors predominated, females outnumbered males, and clonal diversity was possibly underestimated. CD4 TCRs covered the whole spike, strongest at regions 160-218 and 743-854. Unmutated variant regions reportedly attract nearly half of all spike-specific TCRs.

As for this clone: Its antigen is currently unknown.

Data came from immunoSEQ multiplex PCR; TCRdb stores just in-frame clones and leaves some out. Seen here are some 150,000 clones, 90% to 95% observed once, and the top ten hold about 0.9%. Trimming pared 2 bases from V and 5 bases from J, leaving 16 bases between. Germline V CDR1 and CDR2: SGHDT, YYEEEE. The CDR3 runs 15 residues. The origin of this receptor is an adult in good health. Specimen: peripheral blood, collected on day 0 of AZD1222 vaccination. V gene TRBV5-6 combines with J gene TRBJ2-5; tentative D call: TRBD1 (8 bases). CDR3 amino acids: CASSFIGGDRETQYF. CDR3 DNA: TGTGCCAGCAGCTTTATTGGGGGGGACAGGGAGACCCAGTACTTC.